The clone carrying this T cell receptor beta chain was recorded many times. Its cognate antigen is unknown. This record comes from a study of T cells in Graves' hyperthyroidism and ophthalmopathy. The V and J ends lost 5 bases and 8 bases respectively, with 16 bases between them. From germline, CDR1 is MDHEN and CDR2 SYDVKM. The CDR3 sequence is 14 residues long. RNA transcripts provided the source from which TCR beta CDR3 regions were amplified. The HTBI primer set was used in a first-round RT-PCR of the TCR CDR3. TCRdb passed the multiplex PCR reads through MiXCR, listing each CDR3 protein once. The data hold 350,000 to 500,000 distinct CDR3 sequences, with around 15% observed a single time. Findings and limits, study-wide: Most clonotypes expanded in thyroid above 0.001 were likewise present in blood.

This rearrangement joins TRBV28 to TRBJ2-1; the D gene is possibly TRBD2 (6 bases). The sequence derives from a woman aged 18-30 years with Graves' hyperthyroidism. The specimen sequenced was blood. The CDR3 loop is CASSEDRLGHEQFF. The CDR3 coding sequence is TGTGCCAGCAGTGAGGACCGACTAGGCCATGAGCAGTTCTTC.